The rows below give T cell receptor beta chains drawn from one sample of a study of beta chain features in type 1 diabetes. This table comes from immunoSEQ multiplex PCR, and its TCRdb copy is limited to in-frame clones, with some not included. This table holds hundreds of thousands of clones, roughly an eighth found once. The source material was naive CD4+ T cells from blood. Receptors were obtained from a man aged 25-40 years with type 1 diabetes. Each CDR3 is given with its conserved first and last residue. Fields, in order: D gene, clone size, J gene, V gene, CDR3 DNA, CDR3 protein. A D gene is named only where the DNA matches it firmly. Rows give clone size only sometimes, using once, few, many, or a class for an expanded clone.

TRBD1 | few | TRBJ2-5 | TRBV4-3 | TGCGCCAGCAGCCAGAGAGGGACAGGGCAAGAGACCCAGTACTTC | CASSQRGTGQETQYF
. | . | TRBJ1-1 | TRBV2 | TGTGCCAGCAGTGAAACAGGGTTCACTGAAGCTTTCTTT | CASSETGFTEAFF
. | few | TRBJ2-1 | TRBV6-6 | TGTGCCAGCAGCAACCCTGGATTAGCCGGCCATGAGCAGTTCTTC | CASSNPGLAGHEQFF
. | . | TRBJ1-1 | TRBV5-1 | TGCGCCAGCAGCGAGCGGGGGTTGGACACTGAAGCTTTCTTT | CASSERGLDTEAFF
. | . | TRBJ2-5 | TRBV25-1 | TGTGCCAGCAGTGCAGGCTTTCAAGAGACCCAGTACTTC | CASSAGFQETQYF
TRBD2 | many | TRBJ2-3 | TRBV29-1 | TGCAGCGTTGCGATTAGCGGGCTTGATACGCAGTATTTT | CSVAISGLDTQYF
TRBD2 | few | TRBJ2-3 | TRBV29-1 | TGCAGCGAGCGGGAGGGTACAGATACGCAGTATTTT | CSEREGTDTQYF
. | few | TRBJ1-2 | TRBV6-5 | TGTGCCAGCCGCCCTCAGTCAGCGGGATATGGCTACACCTTC | CASRPQSAGYGYTF
TRBD2 | few | TRBJ2-7 | TRBV28 | TGTGCCAGCAGGGGGAGGGGCGAGCAGTACTTC | CASRGRGEQYF
. | few | TRBJ2-2 | TRBV7-8 | TGTGCCAGCAGACTGGAGGCCGGGGAGCTGTTTTTT | CASRLEAGELFF
TRBD2 | . | TRBJ2-5 | TRBV13 | TGTGCCAGCAGTTCTAAGCGGGAGGCCGCCCTGGAGACCCAGTACTTC | CASSSKREAALETQYF
TRBD2 | few | TRBJ2-4 | TRBV28 | TGTGCCAGCAGTTTATCGGGGGCGGGGGGGAGTTACATTCAGTACTTC | CASSLSGAGGSYIQYF
TRBD1 | few | TRBJ2-7 | TRBV18 | TGTGCCAGCTCATCAGGGACAGCCGCCTACGAGCAGTACTTC | CASSSGTAAYEQYF
. | few | TRBJ2-4 | TRBV5-6 | TGTGCCAGCAGCTTTTCAGGGGCGGAAAACATTCAGTACTTC | CASSFSGAENIQYF
. | . | TRBJ1-1 | TRBV5-1 | TGCGCCAGCAGCTTGACAGTGAACACTGAAGCTTTCTTT | CASSLTVNTEAFF
. | few | TRBJ2-4 | TRBV30 | TGTGCCTTAGGAGCGGGTTTAGCCAAAAACATTCAGTACTTC | CALGAGLAKNIQYF